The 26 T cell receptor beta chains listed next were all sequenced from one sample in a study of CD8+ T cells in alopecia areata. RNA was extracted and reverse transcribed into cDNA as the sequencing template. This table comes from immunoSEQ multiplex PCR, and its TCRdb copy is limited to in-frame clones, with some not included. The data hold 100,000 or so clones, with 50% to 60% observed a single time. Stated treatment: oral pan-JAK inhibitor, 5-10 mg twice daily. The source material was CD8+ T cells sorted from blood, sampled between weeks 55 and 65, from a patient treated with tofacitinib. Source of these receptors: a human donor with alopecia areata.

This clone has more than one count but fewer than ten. The CDR3 DNA sequence: TGTGCCATCAGCACCGGGTCGTCCGAGCAGTACTTC. Translated: CAISTGSSEQYF. V gene TRBV10-3 combines with J gene TRBJ2-7; D is unresolved. Germline values: CDR1 ENHRY, CDR2 SYGVKD. The V end was cut by 6 bases, the J end by 6 bases, with 12 bases between. This CDR3 contains 12 residues.

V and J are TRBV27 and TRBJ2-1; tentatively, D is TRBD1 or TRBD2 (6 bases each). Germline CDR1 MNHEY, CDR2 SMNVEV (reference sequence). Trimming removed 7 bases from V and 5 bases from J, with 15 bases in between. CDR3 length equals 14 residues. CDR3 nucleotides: TGTGCCAGCACCGTGGGGGGCGCAAACAATGAGCAGTTCTTC. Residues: CASTVGGANNEQFF.

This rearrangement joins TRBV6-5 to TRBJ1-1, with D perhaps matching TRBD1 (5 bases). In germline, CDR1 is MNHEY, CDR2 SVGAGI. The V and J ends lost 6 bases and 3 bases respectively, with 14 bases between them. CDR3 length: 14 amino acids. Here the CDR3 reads CASSTTTEYTEAFF. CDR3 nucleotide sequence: TGTGCCAGCAGCACCACGACAGAATACACTGAAGCTTTCTTT.

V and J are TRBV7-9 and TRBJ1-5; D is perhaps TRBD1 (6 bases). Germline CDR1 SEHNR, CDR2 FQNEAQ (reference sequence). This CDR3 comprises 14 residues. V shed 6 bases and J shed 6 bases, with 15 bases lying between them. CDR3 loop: CASSPGQLGQPQHF. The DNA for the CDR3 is TGTGCCAGCAGTCCCGGACAGCTCGGTCAGCCCCAGCATTTT.

The CDR3 DNA reads as TGCGCCAGCAGCCCGACGGCGGGGAGCACCTACGAGCAGTACTTC. This codes for CASSPTAGSTYEQYF. J is TRBJ2-7 and V is TRBV4-1; a possible D gene is TRBD2 (6 bases). Germline assignment: CDR1 MGHRA and CDR2 YSYEKL. V shed 4 bases and J shed 2 bases, with 15 bases lying between them. The CDR3 sequence is 15 residues long.

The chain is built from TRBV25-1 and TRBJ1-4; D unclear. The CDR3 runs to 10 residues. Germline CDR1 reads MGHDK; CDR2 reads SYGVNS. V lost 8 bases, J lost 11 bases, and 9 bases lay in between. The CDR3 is CASLHGKLFF. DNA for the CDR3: TGTGCCAGCTTACACGGGAAACTGTTTTTT.

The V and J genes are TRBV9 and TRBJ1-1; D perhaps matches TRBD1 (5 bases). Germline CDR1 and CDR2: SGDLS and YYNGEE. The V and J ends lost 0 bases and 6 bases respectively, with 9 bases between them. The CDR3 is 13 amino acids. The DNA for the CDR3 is TGTGCCAGCAGCGTAGGAGAGGGGTCTGAAGCTTTCTTT. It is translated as CASSVGEGSEAFF.

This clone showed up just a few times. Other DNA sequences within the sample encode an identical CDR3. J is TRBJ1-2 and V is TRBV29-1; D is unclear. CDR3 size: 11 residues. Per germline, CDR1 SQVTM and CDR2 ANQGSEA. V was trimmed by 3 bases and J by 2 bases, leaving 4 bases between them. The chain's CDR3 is CSVESNYGYTF. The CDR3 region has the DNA TGCAGCGTTGAGTCCAACTATGGCTACACCTTC.

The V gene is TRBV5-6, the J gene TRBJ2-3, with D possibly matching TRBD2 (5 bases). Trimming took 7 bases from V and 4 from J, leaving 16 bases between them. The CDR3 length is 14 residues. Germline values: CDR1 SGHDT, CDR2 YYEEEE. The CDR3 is CASQSSIGADTQYF. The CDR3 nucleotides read TGTGCCAGCCAGAGCTCCATCGGGGCAGATACGCAGTATTTT. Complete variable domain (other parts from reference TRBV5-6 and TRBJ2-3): DAGVTQSPTHLIKTRGQQVTLRCSPKSGHDTVSWYQQALGQGPQFIFQYYEEEERQRGNFPDRFSGHQFPNYSSELNVNALLLGDSALYLCASQSSIGADTQYFGPGTRLTVL.

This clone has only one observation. Here the CDR3 reads CASSHPWTGIGGYTF. The CDR3 region has the DNA TGTGCCAGCAGCCATCCGTGGACAGGTATCGGCGGCTACACCTTC. The rearrangement joins TRBV11-2 to TRBJ1-2; the match to TRBD1 covers 7 bases. Germline V CDR1 and CDR2: SGHAT, FQNNGV. The junction had 14 bases not matched to a gene; V was cut back by 5 bases and J by 8 bases. The length of the CDR3 is 15 residues. Variable domain in full (rest from reference TRBV11-2 and TRBJ1-2): EAGVAQSPRYKIIEKRQSVAFWCNPISGHATLYWYQQILGQGPKLLIQFQNNGVVDDSQLPKDRFSAERLKGVDSTLKIQPAKLEDSAVYLCASSHPWTGIGGYTFGSGTRLTVV.

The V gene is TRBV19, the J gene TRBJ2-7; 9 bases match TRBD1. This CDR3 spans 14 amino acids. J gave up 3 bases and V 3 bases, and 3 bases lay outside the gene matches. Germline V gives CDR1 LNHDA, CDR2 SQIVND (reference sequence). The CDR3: CASSMWDRVYEQYF. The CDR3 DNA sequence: TGTGCCAGTAGTATGTGGGACAGGGTCTACGAGCAGTACTTC.

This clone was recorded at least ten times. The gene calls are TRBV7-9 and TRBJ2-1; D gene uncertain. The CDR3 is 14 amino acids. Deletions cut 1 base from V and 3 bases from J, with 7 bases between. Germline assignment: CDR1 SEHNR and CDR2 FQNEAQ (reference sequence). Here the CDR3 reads CASSLGTVYNEQFF. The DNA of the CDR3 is TGTGCCAGCAGCTTAGGGACGGTCTACAATGAGCAGTTCTTC.

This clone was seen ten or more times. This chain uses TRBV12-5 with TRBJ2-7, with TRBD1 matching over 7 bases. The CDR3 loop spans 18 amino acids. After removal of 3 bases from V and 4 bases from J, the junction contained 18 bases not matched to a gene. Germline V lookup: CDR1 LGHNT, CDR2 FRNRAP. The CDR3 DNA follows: TGTGCTAGTGGTTTCCCCTTACAGTTGGGGACAGCTTTTTACGAGCAGTACTTC. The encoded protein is CASGFPLQLGTAFYEQYF.

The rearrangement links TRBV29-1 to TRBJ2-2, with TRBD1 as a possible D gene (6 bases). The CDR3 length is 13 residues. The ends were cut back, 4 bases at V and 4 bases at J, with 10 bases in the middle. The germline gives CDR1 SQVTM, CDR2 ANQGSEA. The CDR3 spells CSVAGVRTGELFF. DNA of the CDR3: TGCAGCGTTGCAGGGGTCCGCACCGGGGAGCTGTTTTTT.

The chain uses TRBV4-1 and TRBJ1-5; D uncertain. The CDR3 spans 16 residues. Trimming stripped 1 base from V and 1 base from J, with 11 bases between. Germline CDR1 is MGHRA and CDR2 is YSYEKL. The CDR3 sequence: CASSQVLGVSNQPQHF. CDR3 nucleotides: TGCGCCAGCAGCCAAGTTCTCGGGGTCAGCAATCAGCCCCAGCATTTT.

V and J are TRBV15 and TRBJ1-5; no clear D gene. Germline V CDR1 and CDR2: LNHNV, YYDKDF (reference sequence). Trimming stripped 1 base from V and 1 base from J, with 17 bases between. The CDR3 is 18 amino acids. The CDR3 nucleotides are TGTGCCACCAGCAGAGCCGTGGGGATTCTTCGGAGCAATCAGCCCCAGCATTTT. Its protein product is CATSRAVGILRSNQPQHF.

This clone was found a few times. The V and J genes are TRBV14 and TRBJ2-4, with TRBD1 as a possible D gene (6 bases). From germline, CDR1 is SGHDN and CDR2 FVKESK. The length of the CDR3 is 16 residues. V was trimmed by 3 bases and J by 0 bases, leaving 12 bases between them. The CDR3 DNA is TGTGCCAGCAGCCAGACGACAGGTCTAGCCAAAAACATTCAGTACTTC. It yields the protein CASSQTTGLAKNIQYF.

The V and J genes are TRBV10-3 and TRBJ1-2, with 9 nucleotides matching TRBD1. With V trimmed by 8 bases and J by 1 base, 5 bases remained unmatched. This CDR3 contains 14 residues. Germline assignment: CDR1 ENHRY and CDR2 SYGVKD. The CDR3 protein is CAIYGTGINYGYTF. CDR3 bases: TGTGCCATCTACGGGACAGGGATTAACTATGGCTACACCTTC.

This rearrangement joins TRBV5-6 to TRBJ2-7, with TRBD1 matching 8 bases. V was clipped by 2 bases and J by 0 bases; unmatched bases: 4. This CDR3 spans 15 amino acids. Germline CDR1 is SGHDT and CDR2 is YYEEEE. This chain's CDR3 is CASSFPTGGSYEQYF. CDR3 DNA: TGTGCCAGCAGCTTTCCCACAGGGGGCTCCTACGAGCAGTACTTC. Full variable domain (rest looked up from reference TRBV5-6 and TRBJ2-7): DAGVTQSPTHLIKTRGQQVTLRCSPKSGHDTVSWYQQALGQGPQFIFQYYEEEERQRGNFPDRFSGHQFPNYSSELNVNALLLGDSALYLCASSFPTGGSYEQYFGPGTRLTVT.

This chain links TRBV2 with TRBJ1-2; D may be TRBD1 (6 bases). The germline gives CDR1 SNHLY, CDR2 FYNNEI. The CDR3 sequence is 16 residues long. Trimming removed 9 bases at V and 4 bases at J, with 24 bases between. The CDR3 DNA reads TGTGCCAGTAAGGGTGGGGGCACGCGCCCAAGCTATGGCTACACCTTC. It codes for CASKGGGTRPSYGYTF.

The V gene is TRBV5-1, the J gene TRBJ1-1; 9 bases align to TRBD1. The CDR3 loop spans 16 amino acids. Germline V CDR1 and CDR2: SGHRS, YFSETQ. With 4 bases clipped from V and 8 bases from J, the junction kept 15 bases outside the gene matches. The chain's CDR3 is CASSQGQGTGSREAFF. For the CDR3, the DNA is TGCGCCAGCAGCCAAGGACAGGGGACGGGGAGTAGGGAAGCTTTCTTT.

Here the CDR3 DNA reads TGCAGCGTTAGCTTTGTACGAGACGAGCAGTACTTC. Encoded protein: CSVSFVRDEQYF. V and J are TRBV29-1 and TRBJ2-7; D is unclear. The CDR3 is made up of 12 amino acids. CDR1 is SQVTM, CDR2 ANQGSEA, per germline. Trimming left V 5 bases short and J 5 bases short, with 13 bases between.

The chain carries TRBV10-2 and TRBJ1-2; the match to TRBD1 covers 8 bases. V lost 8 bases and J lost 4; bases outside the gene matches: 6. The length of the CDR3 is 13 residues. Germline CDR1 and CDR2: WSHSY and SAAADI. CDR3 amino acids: CASGDRSSYGYTF. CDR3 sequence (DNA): TGCGCCAGCGGGGACAGGTCCTCCTATGGCTACACCTTC.

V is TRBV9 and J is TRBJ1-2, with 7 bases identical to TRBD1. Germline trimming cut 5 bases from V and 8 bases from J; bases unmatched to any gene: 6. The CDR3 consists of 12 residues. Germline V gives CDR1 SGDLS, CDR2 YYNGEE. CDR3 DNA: TGTGCCAGCAGAGACAGGGCCTGGGGCTACACCTTC. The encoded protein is CASRDRAWGYTF.

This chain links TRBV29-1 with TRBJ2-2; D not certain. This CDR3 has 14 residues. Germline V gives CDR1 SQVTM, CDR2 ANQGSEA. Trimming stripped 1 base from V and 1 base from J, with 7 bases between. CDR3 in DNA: TGCAGCGTTGAAGTGCCACGGAACACCGGGGAGCTGTTTTTT. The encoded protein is CSVEVPRNTGELFF.

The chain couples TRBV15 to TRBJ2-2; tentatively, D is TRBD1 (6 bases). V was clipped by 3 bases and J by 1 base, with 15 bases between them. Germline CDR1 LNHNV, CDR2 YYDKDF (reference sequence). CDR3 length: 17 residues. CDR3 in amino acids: CATSSSPQGWNTGELFF. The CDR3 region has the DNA TGTGCCACCAGCAGCTCACCTCAGGGGTGGAACACCGGGGAGCTGTTTTTT.